The rows below give T cell receptor beta chains drawn from one sample of a study of T cell responses to AZD1222 COVID-19 vaccine. The table came from immunoSEQ multiplex PCR; TCRdb's copy has only in-frame clones and leaves some out. The sample lists 130,000 to 150,000 clones, around 84% occurring once. This sample comprised peripheral blood, obtained 28 days after the second AZD1222 dose. These receptors were taken from an adult who received the AZD1222 COVID-19 vaccine. CDR3s include the opening cysteine and the closing phenylalanine or tryptophan. Fields, in order: D gene, clone size, V gene, CDR3 length, J gene, CDR3 protein, CDR3 DNA. The D gene is left open where the match is weak. Size is stated for part of the rows, as once, few or many counts, or as a class when the clone is expanded.

.	.	TRBV5-6	16	TRBJ1-3	CASRDRPTGSGNTIYF	TGTGCCAGCCGGGACCGGCCTACGGGATCTGGAAACACCATATATTTT
TRBD2	.	TRBV6-1	14	TRBJ2-1	CASSVAGGRDEQFF	TGTGCCAGCAGTGTGGCGGGAGGGAGGGATGAGCAGTTCTTC
.	.	TRBV5-4	15	TRBJ2-2	CASSLVQGGTGELFF	TGTGCCAGCAGCTTGGTTCAGGGCGGCACCGGGGAGCTGTTTTTT
.	few	TRBV19	13	TRBJ1-2	CASSRGGLEGYTF	TGTGCCAGTAGTAGGGGGGGCTTGGAAGGCTACACCTTC
TRBD1	.	TRBV5-6	15	TRBJ2-1	CASSLWDRVDNEQFF	TGTGCCAGCAGCTTGTGGGACAGGGTAGACAATGAGCAGTTCTTC
.	.	TRBV28	14	TRBJ1-2	CASGAGTANYGYTF	TGTGCCAGCGGGGCGGGGACGGCTAACTATGGCTACACCTTC
.	.	TRBV7-9	13	TRBJ2-7	CASSRDTSYEQYF	TGTGCCAGCAGCCGGGACACCTCCTACGAGCAGTACTTC
.	once	TRBV19	13	TRBJ2-7	CASSIGNSAEQYF	TGTGCCAGTAGTATAGGGAATAGTGCCGAGCAGTACTTC
TRBD2	.	TRBV19	14	TRBJ2-1	CASSIQRGPGEQFF	TGTGCCAGTAGTATCCAGCGGGGGCCGGGTGAGCAGTTCTTC
.	.	TRBV6-1	12	TRBJ1-1	CASSEGDSEAFF	TGTGCCAGCAGCGAAGGGGATTCTGAAGCTTTCTTT
.	.	TRBV30	13	TRBJ1-2	CAWSVAQNYGYTF	TGTGCCTGGAGTGTCGCACAGAACTATGGCTACACCTTC
.	.	TRBV18	14	TRBJ1-1	CASSPTTWDTEAFF	TGTGCCAGCTCACCGACAACATGGGACACTGAAGCTTTCTTT
TRBD1	.	TRBV3-1/TRBV3-2	15	TRBJ2-1	CASSSRQGAQNEQFF	TGTGCCAGCAGCTCAAGACAGGGGGCGCAGAATGAGCAGTTCTTC
TRBD1	.	TRBV5-1	15	TRBJ1-1	CASSFGTGENTEAFF	TGCGCCAGCAGCTTTGGTACAGGGGAGAACACTGAAGCTTTCTTT
.	.	TRBV20-1	11	TRBJ1-2	CSAAGGIGYTF	TGCAGTGCCGCCGGGGGCATCGGCTACACCTTC
.	.	TRBV23-1	17	TRBJ2-7	CASSREIDGPGEGWQYF	TGCGCCAGCAGTCGAGAGATCGACGGGCCTGGAGAGGGGTGGCAGTACTTC
.	.	TRBV2	14	TRBJ2-1	CASNPTGYYNEQFF	TGTGCCAGCAATCCGACAGGATACTACAATGAGCAGTTCTTC
TRBD1	.	TRBV13	18	TRBJ1-2	CASSSLPGQGDVGYGYTF	TGTGCCAGCAGCTCTCTCCCGGGACAGGGGGATGTTGGGTATGGCTACACCTTC
.	few	TRBV6-5	13	TRBJ2-7	CASSTGTDYEQYF	TGTGCCAGCAGCACCGGGACTGACTACGAGCAGTACTTC
.	.	TRBV7-6	15	TRBJ1-1	CASSLITGPNTEAFF	TGTGCCAGCAGCTTAATCACAGGTCCGAACACTGAAGCTTTCTTT
.	.	TRBV18	14	TRBJ1-1	CASSPFSGKAEAFF	TGTGCCAGCTCACCATTTTCGGGTAAGGCTGAAGCTTTCTTT
.	.	TRBV4-1	17	TRBJ1-5	CASSQDPGMGSNQPQHF	TGCGCCAGCAGCCAAGATCCTGGAATGGGAAGCAATCAGCCCCAGCATTTT
.	.	TRBV18	13	TRBJ2-1	CVSSPSVENEQFF	TGTGTCAGCTCACCTTCCGTTGAAAATGAGCAGTTCTTC
TRBD1	.	TRBV27	14	TRBJ1-4	CASRATGDNEKLFF	TGTGCCAGCAGGGCTACAGGGGACAATGAAAAACTGTTTTTT
.	.	TRBV19	12	TRBJ2-1	CASSRDRAEQFF	TGTGCCAGTAGTCGGGACCGAGCTGAGCAGTTCTTC
.	.	TRBV27	13	TRBJ2-7	CASSPTPSYEQYF	TGTGCCAGCAGCCCGACCCCTTCCTACGAGCAGTACTTC
.	.	TRBV7-9	13	TRBJ2-7	CASSLAGHYEQYF	TGTGCCAGCAGCTTAGCGGGACACTACGAGCAGTACTTC
.	.	TRBV11-2	13	TRBJ1-1	CASSLKTGTEAFF	TGTGCCAGCAGCTTAAAGACAGGCACTGAAGCTTTCTTT
.	.	TRBV5-1	15	TRBJ2-5	CASSLVPGPTETQYF	TGCGCCAGCAGCTTAGTCCCGGGACCCACGGAGACCCAGTACTTC
.	.	TRBV18	16	TRBJ1-1	CASSPGGGARATEAFF	TGTGCCAGCTCCCCTGGGGGAGGAGCCCGCGCGACTGAAGCTTTCTTT
.	.	TRBV6-5	14	TRBJ1-1	CASFQGIMNTEAFF	TGTGCCAGTTTTCAGGGAATCATGAACACTGAAGCTTTCTTT
.	.	TRBV10-3	13	TRBJ1-2	CAINPPGSRGYTF	TGTGCCATCAACCCGCCAGGGTCGAGGGGCTACACCTTC
.	.	TRBV7-8	16	TRBJ2-5	CASSLPAGMERETQYF	TGTGCCAGCAGCTTGCCAGCGGGTATGGAGCGAGAGACCCAGTACTTC
.	once	TRBV4-1	14	TRBJ1-2	CASSQACLLQGRGF	TGCGCCAGCAGCCAAGCTTGCCTACTACAGGGACGGGGCTTC
.	once	TRBV7-8	13	TRBJ1-2	CASSLYGATGYTF	TGTGCCAGCAGCTTATACGGGGCAACTGGCTACACCTTC
.	few	TRBV28	13	TRBJ1-1	CASSFGQNTEAFF	TGTGCCAGCAGTTTCGGCCAGAACACTGAAGCTTTCTTT
.	.	TRBV14	13	TRBJ1-4	CASSPRRGEKLFF	TGTGCCAGCAGCCCCCGACGGGGTGAAAAACTGTTTTTT
.	.	TRBV5-6	14	TRBJ2-7	CASSLGQFAYEQYF	TGTGCCAGCAGCCTTGGACAGTTTGCCTACGAGCAGTACTTC